The sequence of this T cell receptor (beta chain) was determined in a study of blood T cell repertoires in COVID-19. The wider study: COVID-19 samples, acute and convalescent, were from the United States, Italy and Spain.

Living in 24 US areas, the participants were between roughly 18 and 95 years of age. The germline gives CDR1 LGHNA, CDR2 YNFKEQ. CDR3 length: 14 amino acids. V was clipped by 2 bases and J by 6 bases; unmatched bases: 4. This clone was found once. Per the authors' pipeline: Reference gene primer amplification gave estimated nucleated cell counts. Method: immunoSEQ multiplex PCR; TCRdb's copy keeps in-frame clones and lacks some. V and J calls and clone size are as listed in that table; D and trimming were resolved from the DNA. The sample comprises 180,000 or so clones, over 75% of which are singletons, and about 1.2% rests with the top ten.

The sequencing input was PBMCs or T cells enriched from blood (not recorded which). This TCR derives from a human donor with acute COVID-19. The donor label of this sample is uncertain. V usage is TRBV4-2 and J usage is TRBJ2-3, with 8 bases identical to TRBD1. The chain's CDR3 is CASSQQGAEDTQYF. The CDR3 DNA is TGTGCCAGCAGCCAACAGGGGGCCGAGGATACGCAGTATTTT.